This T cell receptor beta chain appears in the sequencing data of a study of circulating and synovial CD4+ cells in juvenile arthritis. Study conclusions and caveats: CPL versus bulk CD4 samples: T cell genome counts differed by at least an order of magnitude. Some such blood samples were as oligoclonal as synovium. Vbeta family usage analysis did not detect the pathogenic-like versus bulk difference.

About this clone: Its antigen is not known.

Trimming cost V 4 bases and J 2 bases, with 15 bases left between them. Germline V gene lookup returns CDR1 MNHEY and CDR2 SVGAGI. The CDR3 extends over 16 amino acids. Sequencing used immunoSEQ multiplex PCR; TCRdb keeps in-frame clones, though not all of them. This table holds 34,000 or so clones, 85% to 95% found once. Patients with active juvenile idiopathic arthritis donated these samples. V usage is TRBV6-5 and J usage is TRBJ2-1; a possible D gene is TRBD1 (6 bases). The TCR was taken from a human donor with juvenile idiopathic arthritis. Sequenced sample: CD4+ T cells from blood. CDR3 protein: CASSSGQRATYNEQFF. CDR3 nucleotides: TGTGCCAGCAGTTCGGGACAACGGGCGACCTACAATGAGCAGTTCTTC.